This TCR beta chain derives from a study of blood T cells in healthy people across ages. Study findings and constraints: Expanded clonotype changes were possibly confounded by unknown donor CMV status. Researchers deemed the diversity estimates from one million T cells underestimates.

This clonotype has more than one count but fewer than ten. Its antigen is not known. The germline CDR1 and CDR2 sequences are DFQATT and SNEGSKA (reference sequence). The CDR3 sequence is 13 residues long. V trimming: 4 bases; J trimming: 2 bases; junction bases outside the gene matches: 0. PCR was performed a second time for about 7 to 11 cycles using a sample-barcoded 5' primer and a J-beta primer mix. Each CDR3 protein gets one entry after TCRdb re-called the 5' RACE reads with MiXCR. The sample records 1.5 million to 2 million distinct CDR3 sequences, 30% to 40% being singletons. This chain joins TRBV20-1 and TRBJ2-1, with TRBD2 matching over 9 bases. Sequences were obtained from blood. The sequence was obtained from a human donor in good health. For the CDR3, the DNA is TGCAGTGCTACTAGCGGGACCTACAATGAGCAGTTCTTC. Translating gives CSATSGTYNEQFF.